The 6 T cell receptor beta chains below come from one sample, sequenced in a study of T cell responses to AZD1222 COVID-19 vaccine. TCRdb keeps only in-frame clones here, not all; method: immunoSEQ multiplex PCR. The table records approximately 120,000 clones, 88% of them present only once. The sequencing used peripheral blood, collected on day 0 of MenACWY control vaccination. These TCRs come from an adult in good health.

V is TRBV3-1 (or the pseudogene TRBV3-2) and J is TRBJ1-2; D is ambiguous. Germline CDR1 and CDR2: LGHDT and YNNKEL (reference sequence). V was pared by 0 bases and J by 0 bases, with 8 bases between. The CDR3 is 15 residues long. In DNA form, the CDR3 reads TGTGCCAGCAGCCAAGATCTGGGAGCTAACTATGGCTACACCTTC. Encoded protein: CASSQDLGANYGYTF.

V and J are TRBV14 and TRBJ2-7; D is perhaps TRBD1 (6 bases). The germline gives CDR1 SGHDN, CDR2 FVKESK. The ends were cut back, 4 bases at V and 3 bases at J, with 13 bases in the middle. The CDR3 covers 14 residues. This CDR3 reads CASSRRDKFYEQYF. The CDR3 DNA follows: TGTGCCAGCAGCCGCCGGGACAAATTCTACGAGCAGTACTTC.

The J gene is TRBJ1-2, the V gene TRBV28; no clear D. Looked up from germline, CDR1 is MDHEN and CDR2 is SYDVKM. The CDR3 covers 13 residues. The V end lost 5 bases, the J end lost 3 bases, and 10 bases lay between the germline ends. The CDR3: CASSPNRDYGYTF. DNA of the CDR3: TGTGCCAGCAGTCCGAACCGGGACTATGGCTACACCTTC.

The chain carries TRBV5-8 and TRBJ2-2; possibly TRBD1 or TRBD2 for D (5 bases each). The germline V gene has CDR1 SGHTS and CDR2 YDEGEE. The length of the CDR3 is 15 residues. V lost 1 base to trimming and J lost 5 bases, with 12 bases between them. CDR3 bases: TGTGCCAGCAGCTTGAAACCCAGGGAGACCGGGGAGCTGTTTTTT. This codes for CASSLKPRETGELFF.

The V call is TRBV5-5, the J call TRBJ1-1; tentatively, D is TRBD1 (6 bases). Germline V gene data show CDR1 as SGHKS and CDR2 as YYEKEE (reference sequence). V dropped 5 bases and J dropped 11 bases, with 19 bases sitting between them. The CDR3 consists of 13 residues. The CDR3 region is CASRRNYQGRAFF. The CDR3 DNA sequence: TGTGCCAGCAGACGTAACTATCAGGGGAGGGCTTTCTTT. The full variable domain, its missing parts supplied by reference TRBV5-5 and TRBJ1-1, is DAGVTQSPTHLIKTRGQQVTLRCSPISGHKSVSWYQQVLGQGPQFIFQYYEKEERGRGNFPDRFSARQFPNYSSELNVNALLLGDSALYLCASRRNYQGRAFFGQGTRLTVV.

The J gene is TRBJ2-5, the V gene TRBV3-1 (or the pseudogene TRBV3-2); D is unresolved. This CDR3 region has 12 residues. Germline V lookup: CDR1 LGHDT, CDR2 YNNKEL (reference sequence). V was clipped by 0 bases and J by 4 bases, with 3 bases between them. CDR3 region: CASSQERETQYF. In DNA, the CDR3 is TGTGCCAGCAGCCAAGAGAGAGAGACCCAGTACTTC.